Listed here are 25 T cell receptor beta chains from one sample, sequenced in a study of T-cell reconstitution after alpha-beta-depleted transplantation in children. Unique molecular identifiers were incorporated during preparation of the TCRbeta library. TCRdb processed the PCR reads anew with MiXCR; each CDR3 protein has one entry. This table has hundreds of thousands of distinct CDR3 sequences, around 14% appearing once. The sequencing here drew on PBMCs, taken before TCRalphabeta/CD19-depleted stem cell transplant. The receptors here all came from a girl aged 2 to 10 with congenital amegakaryocytic thrombocytopenia, due to receive a stem cell transplant.

This clonotype was seen a handful of times. This chain links TRBV20-1 with TRBJ2-7; a possible D gene is TRBD1 (6 bases). The CDR3 length is 12 residues. The germline gives CDR1 DFQATT, CDR2 SNEGSKA (reference sequence). V dropped 5 bases and J dropped 0 bases, with 8 bases sitting between them. CDR3 bases: TGCAGTGCTGCAGGGGACTCCTACGAGCAGTACTTC. It translates to CSAAGDSYEQYF.

Ten or more counts support this clonotype. The chain carries TRBV7-8 and TRBJ2-1; TRBD1 might be the D (6 bases). Germline loops: CDR1 SGHVS, CDR2 FQNEAQ. The CDR3 runs 17 residues. The V gene lost 2 bases and the J gene lost 1 base, with 15 bases spanning the gap. The CDR3 is CASSLRKGVLSYNEQFF. In DNA form, the CDR3 reads TGTGCCAGCAGCTTAAGGAAGGGGGTACTTTCCTACAATGAGCAGTTCTTC.

Ten or more counts support this clonotype. The CDR3 bases are TGCAGTGCTAGTAAGGGGGGGAATGAGCAGTTCTTC. Protein product: CSASKGGNEQFF. J is TRBJ2-1 and V is TRBV20-1; perhaps TRBD2 as D (7 bases). CDR1 and CDR2 (germline): DFQATT, SNEGSKA (reference sequence). There are 12 residues in the CDR3. V lost 3 bases to trimming and J lost 7 bases, with 10 bases between them.

This clonotype was counted at least ten times. V is TRBV7-9 and J is TRBJ1-2; the D is unclear. CDR3 size: 11 residues. The germline V gene encodes CDR1 SEHNR and CDR2 FQNEAQ (reference sequence). Trimming pared 4 bases from V and 2 bases from J, leaving 2 bases between. CDR3 DNA: TGTGCCAGCAGCTCGAACTATGGCTACACCTTC. Translation gives CASSSNYGYTF. Supplemented by reference TRBV7-9 and TRBJ1-2, the full variable domain reads DTGVSQNPRHKITKRGQNVTFRCDPISEHNRLYWYRQTLGQGPEFLTYFQNEAQLEKSRLLSDRFSAERPKGSFSTLEIQRTEQGDSAMYLCASSSNYGYTFGSGTRLTVV.

The gene calls are TRBV11-1 and TRBJ2-1; D gene unclear. V lost 4 bases and J lost 6, with 28 bases in between. Germline values: CDR1 SGHAT, CDR2 FQDESV (reference sequence). The CDR3 consists of 19 residues. The CDR3 loop is CASSYRVAEHPILGNEQFF. The DNA of the CDR3 is TGTGCCAGCAGCTATCGGGTCGCGGAGCACCCTATTCTGGGCAATGAGCAGTTCTTC.

The genes are TRBV24-1 and TRBJ2-1, with D hard to call. The germline gives CDR1 KGHDR, CDR2 SFDVKD. V dropped 2 bases and J dropped 10 bases, with 11 bases sitting between them. The CDR3 extends over 13 amino acids. CDR3 coding DNA: TGTGCCACCAGTGATTCCTACCACGGCGAGCAGTTCTTC. Encoded protein: CATSDSYHGEQFF.

This clonotype showed up many times. This rearrangement joins TRBV20-1 to TRBJ1-2; 8 bases match TRBD1. CDR3 size: 13 residues. The trim removed 2 bases at V and 6 bases at J, leaving 5 bases unmatched. Germline V gene data show CDR1 as DFQATT and CDR2 as SNEGSKA (reference sequence). In DNA, the CDR3 is TGCAGTGCTAGACTCGGACAGGGAAATGGCTACACCTTC. Translated: CSARLGQGNGYTF.

This clonotype was detected ten times or more. The chain has TRBV5-1 and TRBJ2-3, with D possibly matching TRBD2 (6 bases). This CDR3 comprises 16 residues. Trimming pared 4 bases from V and 10 bases from J, leaving 25 bases between. CDR1 SGHRS and CDR2 YFSETQ come from the germline V gene. CDR3 residues: CASSPILAPPKGAQYF. The CDR3, as DNA: TGCGCCAGCAGCCCGATACTAGCCCCCCCAAAAGGGGCGCAGTATTTT.

Note on this clonotype: A much larger clone is a single base away; this may be a read error. This chain uses TRBV2 with TRBJ1-2; a weak D match, TRBD1 (5 bases). The CDR3 spans 13 residues. Germline CDR1 is SNHLY and CDR2 is FYNNEI. In DNA form, the CDR3 reads TGTGCCAGCAGTGAGGGACGTGACTATGGCGACACCTTC. As protein: CASSEGRDYGDTF.

This clonotype was found a few times. This chain connects TRBV14 to TRBJ2-7; D not certain. Germline CDR1 and CDR2: SGHDN and FVKESK. The length of the CDR3 is 13 residues. Trimming left V 1 base short and J 3 bases short, with 7 bases between. The CDR3 loop reads CASSQVPDYEQYF. The CDR3 nucleotides are TGTGCCAGCAGCCAAGTTCCGGACTACGAGCAGTACTTC.

This clonotype was found a few times. This chain links TRBV20-1 with TRBJ1-2; D gene uncertain. CDR3 length equals 11 residues. Per germline, CDR1 DFQATT and CDR2 SNEGSKA (reference sequence). Trimming shortened V by 7 bases and J by 3 bases, and 9 bases separated the two germline ends. For the CDR3, the DNA is TGCAGTGTAGCCAAGGACTATGGCTACACCTTC. Its protein is CSVAKDYGYTF.

The rearrangement joins TRBV20-1 to TRBJ2-1, with TRBD2 matching over 7 bases. Looked up from germline, CDR1 is DFQATT and CDR2 is SNEGSKA (reference sequence). The trim removed 2 bases at V and 3 bases at J, leaving 1 base unmatched. CDR3 size: 13 residues. The CDR3 DNA reads TGCAGTGCTAGATGGGGGGGCTACAATGAGCAGTTCTTC. Translated, it gives CSARWGGYNEQFF.

This clonotype was seen more than once but under ten times. The J gene is TRBJ2-5, the V gene TRBV25-1; no reliable D call. CDR3 length equals 11 residues. Trimming took off 8 bases at V and 4 bases at J, with 8 bases between the two ends. Per the germline V gene, CDR1 is MGHDK and CDR2 is SYGVNS. CDR3 DNA: TGTGCCAGCGCAGCGTTAGAGACCCAGTACTTC. This gives the protein CASAALETQYF.

The chain uses TRBV13 and TRBJ2-7; no clear D. The CDR3 contains 14 residues. Germline values: CDR1 PRHDT, CDR2 FYEKMQ (reference sequence). V was trimmed by 2 bases and J by 0 bases, leaving 8 bases between them. The CDR3 sequence: CASSLSISSYEQYF. The CDR3 DNA reads as TGTGCCAGCAGCTTAAGTATTAGCTCCTACGAGCAGTACTTC.

The chain carries TRBV20-1 and TRBJ2-7, with 12 bases matching TRBD2. CDR3 length: 13 residues. Germline CDR1 reads DFQATT; CDR2 reads SNEGSKA (reference sequence). Germline trimming cut 6 bases from V and 2 bases from J; bases unmatched to any gene: 2. In DNA, the CDR3 is TGCAGTGCCCTAGCGGGAGGGCCCTACGAGCAGTACTTC. Amino acid sequence: CSALAGGPYEQYF.

The chain links TRBV7-8 to TRBJ2-7; TRBD1 matches 9 bases. V gave up 5 bases and J gave up 3 bases; unmatched junction bases: 5. Germline values: CDR1 SGHVS, CDR2 FQNEAQ. This CDR3 is built from 14 residues. CDR3: CASSITGGLYEQYF. The CDR3 DNA follows: TGTGCCAGCAGCATTACAGGGGGCCTCTACGAGCAGTACTTC. The full variable domain, rest sourced from reference TRBV7-8 and TRBJ2-7, is GAGVSQSPRYKVAKRGQDVALRCDPISGHVSLFWYQQALGQGPEFLTYFQNEAQLDKSGLPSDRFFAERPEGSVSTLKIQRTQQEDSAVYLCASSITGGLYEQYFGPGTRLTVT.

This clonotype has ten or more counts. The chain has TRBV29-1 and TRBJ1-1; D is possibly TRBD1 (5 bases). Trimming removed 2 bases from V and 0 bases from J, with 7 bases in between. This CDR3 has 13 amino acids. The germline V gene encodes CDR1 SQVTM and CDR2 ANQGSEA. CDR3 bases: TGCAGCGTTGAACAGGGCATGAACACTGAAGCTTTCTTT. It encodes CSVEQGMNTEAFF.

The sample holds one count of this clonotype. Being one base from a much bigger clone, this may be a read error. The chain carries TRBV19 and TRBJ2-1; no reliable D call. V lost 1 base, J lost 3 bases, and 13 bases lay in between. The CDR3 sequence is 16 residues long. CDR1 is LNHDA and CDR2 is SQIVND in the germline V gene (reference sequence). In nucleotides, the CDR3 is TGTGCCAGTAGTATAGCGAGGATTAGCCGCTACAATGAGCAGTTCTTC. Translation: CASSIARISRYNEQFF.

The chain combines TRBV5-1 with TRBJ2-3; D not resolved. Germline V gives CDR1 SGHRS, CDR2 YFSETQ. This CDR3 spans 15 amino acids. Deletions cut 0 bases from V and 3 bases from J, with 11 bases between. The CDR3 sequence: CASSLVLDQTDTQYF. The CDR3 nucleotides are TGCGCCAGCAGCTTGGTTCTAGACCAAACAGATACGCAGTATTTT.

This clonotype has at least ten counts. The V call is TRBV11-2, the J call TRBJ2-1, with 10 bases lining up with TRBD2. This CDR3 region has 16 residues. The germline CDR1 and CDR2 sequences are SGHAT and FQNNGV. With 5 bases clipped from V and 4 bases from J, the junction kept 8 bases outside the gene matches. CDR3 sequence: CASSPILAGLYNEQFF. Here the CDR3 DNA reads TGTGCCAGCAGCCCGATACTAGCGGGACTTTACAATGAGCAGTTCTTC. The variable domain in full, with the rest retrieved from reference TRBV11-2 and TRBJ2-1, is EAGVAQSPRYKIIEKRQSVAFWCNPISGHATLYWYQQILGQGPKLLIQFQNNGVVDDSQLPKDRFSAERLKGVDSTLKIQPAKLEDSAVYLCASSPILAGLYNEQFFGPGTRLTVL.

Of note for this clonotype: With a much larger clone just one base away, this may be a read error. This chain links TRBV5-1 with TRBJ2-7; D is ambiguous. The CDR3 runs to 16 residues. Germline V gene data show CDR1 as SGHRS and CDR2 as YFSETQ. The CDR3 region is CANSFMWEESSYEQYF. In DNA, the CDR3 is TGCGCCAACAGCTTCATGTGGGAAGAAAGCTCCTACGAGCAGTACTTC.

This clonotype was detected ten times or more. The CDR3 nucleotides are TGTGCCAGCAGCTTATTGGGGGAGTCGGATGAGCAGTTCTTC. It yields the protein CASSLLGESDEQFF. J is TRBJ2-1 and V is TRBV7-9; D may match TRBD1 or TRBD2 (5 bases each). The V end lost 2 bases, the J end lost 8 bases, and 13 bases lay between the germline ends. This CDR3 is 14 amino acids long. Per germline, CDR1 SEHNR and CDR2 FQNEAQ (reference sequence).

This clonotype turned up a few times. V and J are TRBV7-6 and TRBJ2-1; D not certain. The germline CDR1 and CDR2 sequences are SGHVS and FNYEAQ. The V end lost 5 bases, the J end lost 4 bases, and 18 bases lay between the germline ends. CDR3 length equals 16 residues. The CDR3 bases are TGTGCCAGCAGCCTTGATCCCCTGACACTTTACAATGAGCAGTTCTTC. Its translation: CASSLDPLTLYNEQFF.

This clonotype was observed many times. CDR3 DNA: TGCAGTGCTGAAGCGTTGGGACTAGCGGGATATGAAGGAGAGACCCAGTACTTC. This sequence encodes CSAEALGLAGYEGETQYF. The chain uses TRBV20-1 and TRBJ2-5; 13 bases align to TRBD2. Germline loops: CDR1 DFQATT, CDR2 SNEGSKA (reference sequence). The CDR3 has 18 amino acids. Losses at the gene ends were 5 bases for V and 4 bases for J; bases not matched to a gene: 16.

This chain joins TRBV12-3 or TRBV12-4 and TRBJ1-2; 8 bases match TRBD1. After removal of 0 bases from V and 3 bases from J, the junction contained 6 bases not matched to a gene. The CDR3 spans 16 residues. As DNA, the CDR3 is TGTGCCAGCAGTTTAGCAAGGACAGGGTTGGACTATGGCTACACCTTC. Translated: CASSLARTGLDYGYTF.